This T cell receptor beta chain was found in a study of cytomegalovirus exposure and HLA in healthy donors. Looking at the study overall: The same platform was used for the roughly 120 validation repertoires as for the 600 to 700 first-cohort repertoires, as reported in a later analysis. Overall study findings and caveats: Accounts indicate the classifier identified cytomegalovirus status with strong specificity and sensitivity.

CDR1 and CDR2 (germline): LNHDA, SQIVND (reference sequence). The ends lost 10 bases at V and 3 bases at J; junction bases unmatched: 20. The CDR3 has 17 residues. The donors were in the approximately 120-subject validation cohort, distinct from the approximately 700-subject first cohort. Measured with immunoSEQ multiplex PCR; TCRdb has only the in-frame clones, and not every one. The sample yields 110,000 or so clones, about 85% seen once. Turning to this clone: Its specificity is unknown.

This receptor was identified in a woman younger than 35 in good health and CMV-seronegative. The chain employs TRBV19 and TRBJ1-2; TRBD1 matches 7 bases. The sequenced sample consisted of PBMCs. The chain's CDR3 is CATNAYGDSTTDYGYTF. CDR3 bases: TGTGCCACCAACGCTTATGGGGACAGCACGACGGACTATGGCTACACCTTC.